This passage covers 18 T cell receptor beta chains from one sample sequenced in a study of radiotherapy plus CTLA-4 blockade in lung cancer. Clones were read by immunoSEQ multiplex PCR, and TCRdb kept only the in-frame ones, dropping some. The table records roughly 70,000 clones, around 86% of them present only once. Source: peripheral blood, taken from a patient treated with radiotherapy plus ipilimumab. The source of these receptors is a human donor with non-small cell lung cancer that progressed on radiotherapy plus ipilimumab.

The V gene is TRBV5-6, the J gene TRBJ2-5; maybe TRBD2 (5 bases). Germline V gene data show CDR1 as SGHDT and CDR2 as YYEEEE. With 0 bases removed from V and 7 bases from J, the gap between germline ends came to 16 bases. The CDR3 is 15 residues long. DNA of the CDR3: TGTGCCAGCAGCTTGGAGGGAGTAAATGTAGGGACCCAGTACTTC. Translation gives CASSLEGVNVGTQYF.

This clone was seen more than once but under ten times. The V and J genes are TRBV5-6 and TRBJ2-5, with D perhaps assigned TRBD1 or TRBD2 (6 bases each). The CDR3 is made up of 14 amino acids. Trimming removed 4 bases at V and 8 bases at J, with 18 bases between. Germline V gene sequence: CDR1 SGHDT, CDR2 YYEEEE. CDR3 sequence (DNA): TGTGCCAGCAGCCTCCAGGGGCCGCGGGGAACCCAGTACTTC. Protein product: CASSLQGPRGTQYF.

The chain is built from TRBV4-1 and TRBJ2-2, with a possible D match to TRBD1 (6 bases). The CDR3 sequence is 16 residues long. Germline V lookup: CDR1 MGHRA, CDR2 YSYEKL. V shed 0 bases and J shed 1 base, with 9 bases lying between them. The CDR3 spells CASSQEPGQNTGELFF. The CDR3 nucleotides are TGCGCCAGCAGCCAAGAACCGGGACAGAACACCGGGGAGCTGTTTTTT.

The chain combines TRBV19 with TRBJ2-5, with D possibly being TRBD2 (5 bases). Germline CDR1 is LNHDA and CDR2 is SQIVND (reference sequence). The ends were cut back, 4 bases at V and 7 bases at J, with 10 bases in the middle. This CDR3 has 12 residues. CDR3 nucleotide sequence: TGTGCCAGTAGTAACGAGGGAGCGACCCAGTACTTC. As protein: CASSNEGATQYF.

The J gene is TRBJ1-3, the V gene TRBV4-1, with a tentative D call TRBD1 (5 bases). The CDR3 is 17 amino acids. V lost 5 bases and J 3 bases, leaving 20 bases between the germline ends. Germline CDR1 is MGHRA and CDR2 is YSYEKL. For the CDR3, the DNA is TGCGCCAGCAGCGAAAGAGGGAGGGGAAACTATGGAAACACCATATATTTT. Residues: CASSERGRGNYGNTIYF.

The CDR3 DNA follows: TGTGCCTGGAGTTTGACTAGCGCCAAAAACATTCAGTACTTC. This encodes CAWSLTSAKNIQYF. The V gene is TRBV30, the J gene TRBJ2-4; 7 bases fit TRBD2. The CDR3 is made up of 14 amino acids. Germline values: CDR1 GTSNPN, CDR2 SVGIG (reference sequence). V gave up 2 bases and J gave up 1 base; unmatched junction bases: 2. Full variable domain (outside the CDR3, taken from reference TRBV30 and TRBJ2-4): SQTIHQWPATLVQPVGSPLSLECTVEGTSNPNLYWYRQAAGRGLQLLFYSVGIGQISSEVPQNLSASRPQDRQFILSSKKLLLSDSGFYLCAWSLTSAKNIQYFGAGTRLSVL.

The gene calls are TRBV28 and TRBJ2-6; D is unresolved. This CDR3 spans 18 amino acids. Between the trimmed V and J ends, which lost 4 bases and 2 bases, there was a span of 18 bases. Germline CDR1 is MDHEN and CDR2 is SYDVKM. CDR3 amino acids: CASSSDLKLVPGANVLTF. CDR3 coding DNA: TGTGCCAGCAGTTCGGATCTTAAGTTGGTGCCTGGGGCCAACGTCCTGACTTTC.

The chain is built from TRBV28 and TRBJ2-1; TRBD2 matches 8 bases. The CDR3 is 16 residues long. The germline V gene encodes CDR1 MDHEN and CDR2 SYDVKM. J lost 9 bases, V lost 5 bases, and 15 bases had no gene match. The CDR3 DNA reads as TGTGCCAGCAGTGACCCGGGACTAGGGGGTATGGGTGAGCAGTTCTTC. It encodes CASSDPGLGGMGEQFF.

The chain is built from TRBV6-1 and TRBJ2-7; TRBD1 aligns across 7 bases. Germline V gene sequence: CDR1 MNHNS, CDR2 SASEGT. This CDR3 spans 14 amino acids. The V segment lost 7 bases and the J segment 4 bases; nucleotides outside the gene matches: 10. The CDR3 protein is CASTDRTIPYEQYV. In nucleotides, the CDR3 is TGTGCCAGCACGGACAGGACAATCCCTTACGAGCAGTACGTC.

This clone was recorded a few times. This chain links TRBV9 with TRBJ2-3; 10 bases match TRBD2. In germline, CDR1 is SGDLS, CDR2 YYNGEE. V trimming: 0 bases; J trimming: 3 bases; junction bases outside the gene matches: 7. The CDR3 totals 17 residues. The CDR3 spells CASSVEGAGGPTDTQYF. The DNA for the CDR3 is TGTGCCAGCAGCGTAGAGGGAGCGGGAGGGCCAACAGATACGCAGTATTTT.

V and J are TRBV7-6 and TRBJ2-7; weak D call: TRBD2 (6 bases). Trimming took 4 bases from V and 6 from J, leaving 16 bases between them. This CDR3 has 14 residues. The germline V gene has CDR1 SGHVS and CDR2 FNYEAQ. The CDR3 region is CASSSRPGEAEQYF. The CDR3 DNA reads TGTGCCAGCAGCTCCCGGCCGGGGGAGGCCGAGCAGTACTTC. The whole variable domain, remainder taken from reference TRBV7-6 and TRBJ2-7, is GAGVSQSPRYKVTKRGQDVALRCDPISGHVSLYWYRQALGQGPEFLTYFNYEAQQDKSGLPNDRFSAERPEGSISTLTIQRTEQRDSAMYRCASSSRPGEAEQYFGPGTRLTVT.

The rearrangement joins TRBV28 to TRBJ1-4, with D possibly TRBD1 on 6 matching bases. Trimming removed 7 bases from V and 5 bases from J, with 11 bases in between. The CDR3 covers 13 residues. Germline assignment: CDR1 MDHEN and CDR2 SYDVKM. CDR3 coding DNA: TGTGCCAGCACCCAGGGGCCGAATGAAAAACTGTTTTTT. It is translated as CASTQGPNEKLFF.

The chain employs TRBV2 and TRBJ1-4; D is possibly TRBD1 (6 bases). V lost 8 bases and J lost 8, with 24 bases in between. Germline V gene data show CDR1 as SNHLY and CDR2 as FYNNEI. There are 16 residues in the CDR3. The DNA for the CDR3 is TGTGCCAGCTTCAAAGGAAGCAGGGGCCCCAGGGAAAAACTGTTTTTT. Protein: CASFKGSRGPREKLFF.

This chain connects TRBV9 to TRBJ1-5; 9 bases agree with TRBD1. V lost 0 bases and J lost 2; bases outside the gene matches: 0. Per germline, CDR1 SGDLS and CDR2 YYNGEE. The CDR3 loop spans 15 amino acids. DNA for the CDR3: TGTGCCAGCAGCGTAGGACAGGGGGGCAATCAGCCCCAGCATTTT. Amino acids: CASSVGQGGNQPQHF. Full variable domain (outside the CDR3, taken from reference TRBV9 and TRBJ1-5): DSGVTQTPKHLITATGQRVTLRCSPRSGDLSVYWYQQSLDQGLQFLIQYYNGEERAKGNILERFSAQQFPDLHSELNLSSLELGDSALYFCASSVGQGGNQPQHFGDGTRLSIL.

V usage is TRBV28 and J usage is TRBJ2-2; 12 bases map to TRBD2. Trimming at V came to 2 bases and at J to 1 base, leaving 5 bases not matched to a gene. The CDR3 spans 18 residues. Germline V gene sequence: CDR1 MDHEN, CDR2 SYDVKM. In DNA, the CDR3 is TGTGCCAGCAGTTTACTAGCGGGAGGGCCGGTGAACACCGGGGAGCTGTTTTTT. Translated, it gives CASSLLAGGPVNTGELFF.

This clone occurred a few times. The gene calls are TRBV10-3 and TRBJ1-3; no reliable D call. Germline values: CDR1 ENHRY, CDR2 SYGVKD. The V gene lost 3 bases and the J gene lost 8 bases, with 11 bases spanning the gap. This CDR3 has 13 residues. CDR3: CAISEVRADTIYF. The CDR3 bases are TGTGCCATCAGTGAAGTTAGGGCGGACACCATATATTTT.

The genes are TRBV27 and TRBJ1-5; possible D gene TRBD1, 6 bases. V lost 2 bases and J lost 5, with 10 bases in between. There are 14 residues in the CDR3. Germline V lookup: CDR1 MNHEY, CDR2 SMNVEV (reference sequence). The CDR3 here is CASSLLGADQPQHF. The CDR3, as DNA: TGTGCCAGCAGTTTACTGGGGGCAGATCAGCCCCAGCATTTT.

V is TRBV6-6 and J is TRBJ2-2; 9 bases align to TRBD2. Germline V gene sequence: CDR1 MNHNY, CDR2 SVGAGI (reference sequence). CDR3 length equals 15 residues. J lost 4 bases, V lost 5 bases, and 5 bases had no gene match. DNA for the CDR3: TGTGCCAGCAGTGATGTAGCGGGAGCCACCGGGGAGCTGTTTTTT. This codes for CASSDVAGATGELFF.